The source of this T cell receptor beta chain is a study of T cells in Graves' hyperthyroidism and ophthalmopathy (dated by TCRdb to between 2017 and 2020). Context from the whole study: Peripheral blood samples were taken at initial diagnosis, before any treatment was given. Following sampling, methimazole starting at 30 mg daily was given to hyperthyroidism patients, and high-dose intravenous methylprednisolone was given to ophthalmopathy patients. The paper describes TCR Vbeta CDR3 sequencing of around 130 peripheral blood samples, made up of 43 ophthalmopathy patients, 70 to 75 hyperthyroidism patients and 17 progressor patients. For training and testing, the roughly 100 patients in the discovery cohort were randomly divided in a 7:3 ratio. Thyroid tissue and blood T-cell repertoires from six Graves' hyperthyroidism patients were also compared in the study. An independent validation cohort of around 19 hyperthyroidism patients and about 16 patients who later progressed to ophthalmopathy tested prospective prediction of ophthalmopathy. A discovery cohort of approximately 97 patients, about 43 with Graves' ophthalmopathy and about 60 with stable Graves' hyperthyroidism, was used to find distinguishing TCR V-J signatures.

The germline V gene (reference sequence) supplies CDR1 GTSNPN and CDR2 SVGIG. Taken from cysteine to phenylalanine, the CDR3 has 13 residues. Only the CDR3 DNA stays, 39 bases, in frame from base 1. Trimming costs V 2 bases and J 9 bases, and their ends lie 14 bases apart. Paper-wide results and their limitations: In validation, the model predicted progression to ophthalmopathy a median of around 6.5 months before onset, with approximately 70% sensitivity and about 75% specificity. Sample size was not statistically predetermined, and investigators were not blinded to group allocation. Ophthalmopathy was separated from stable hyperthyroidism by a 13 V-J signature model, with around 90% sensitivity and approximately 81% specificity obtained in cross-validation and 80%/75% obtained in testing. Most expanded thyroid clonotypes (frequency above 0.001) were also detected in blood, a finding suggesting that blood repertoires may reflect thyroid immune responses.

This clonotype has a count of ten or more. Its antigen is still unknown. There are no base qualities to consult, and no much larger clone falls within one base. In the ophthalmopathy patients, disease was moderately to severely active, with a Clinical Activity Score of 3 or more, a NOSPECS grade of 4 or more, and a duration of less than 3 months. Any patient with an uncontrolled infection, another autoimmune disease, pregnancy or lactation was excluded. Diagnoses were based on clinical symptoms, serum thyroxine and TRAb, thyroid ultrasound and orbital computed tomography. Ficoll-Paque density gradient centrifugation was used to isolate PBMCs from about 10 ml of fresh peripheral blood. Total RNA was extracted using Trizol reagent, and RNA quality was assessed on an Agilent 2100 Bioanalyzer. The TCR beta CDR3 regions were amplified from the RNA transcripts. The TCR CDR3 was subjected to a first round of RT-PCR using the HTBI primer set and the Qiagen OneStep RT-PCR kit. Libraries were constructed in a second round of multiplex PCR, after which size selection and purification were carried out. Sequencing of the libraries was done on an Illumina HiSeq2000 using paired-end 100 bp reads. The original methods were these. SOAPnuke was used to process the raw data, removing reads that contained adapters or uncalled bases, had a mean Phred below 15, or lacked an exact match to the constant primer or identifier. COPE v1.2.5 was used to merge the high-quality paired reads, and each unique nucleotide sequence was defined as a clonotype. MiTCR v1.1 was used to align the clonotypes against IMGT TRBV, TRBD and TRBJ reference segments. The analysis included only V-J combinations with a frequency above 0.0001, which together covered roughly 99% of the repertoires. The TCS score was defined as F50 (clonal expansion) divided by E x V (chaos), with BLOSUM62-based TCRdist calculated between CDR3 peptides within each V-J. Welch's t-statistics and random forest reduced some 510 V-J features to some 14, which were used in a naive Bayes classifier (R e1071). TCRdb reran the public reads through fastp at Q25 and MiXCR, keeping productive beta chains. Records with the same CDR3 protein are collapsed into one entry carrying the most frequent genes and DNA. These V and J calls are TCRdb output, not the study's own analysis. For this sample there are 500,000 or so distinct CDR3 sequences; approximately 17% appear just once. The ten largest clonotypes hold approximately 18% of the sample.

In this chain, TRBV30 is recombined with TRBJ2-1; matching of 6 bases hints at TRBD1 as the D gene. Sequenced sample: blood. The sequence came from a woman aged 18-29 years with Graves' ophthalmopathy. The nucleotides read TGTGCCTGGAGTACCCAGGGGATCAGTGAGCAGTTCTTC. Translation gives CAWSTQGISEQFF.